This passage covers 6 T cell receptor beta chains from one sample sequenced in a study of a mutant IDH1 vaccine in newly diagnosed glioma. The time point: week 11, during vaccination. A 20-mer mutant IDH1 peptide at 300 ug was injected subcutaneously with topical imiquimod. Clones were sequenced by immunoSEQ multiplex PCR, and TCRdb holds only the in-frame ones, with some missing. This repertoire shows tens of thousands of clones, approximately 80% found once; its top ten account for 3.5% to 4.5%. For these TCRs, the target antigens are not known. The specimen was PBMCs, collected from a glioma patient whose treatment included an IDH1 peptide vaccine. Receptors originate from a man aged 30 to 39 with glioma.

V usage is TRBV4-1 and J usage is TRBJ1-2; D unclear. This CDR3 is 15 amino acids long. Germline V gene data show CDR1 as MGHRA and CDR2 as YSYEKL. V was cut by 0 bases and J by 5 bases, with 13 bases left in between. CDR3 sequence: CASSQDVAGYYGYTF. DNA for the CDR3: TGCGCCAGCAGCCAAGATGTGGCAGGATATTATGGCTACACCTTC.

The rearrangement links TRBV5-1 to TRBJ1-3; the D is unclear. From germline, CDR1 is SGHRS and CDR2 YFSETQ. This CDR3 has 15 amino acids. With 3 bases removed from V and 0 bases from J, the gap between germline ends came to 10 bases. CDR3 nucleotides: TGCGCCAGCAGCTCTACAGTGAGCTCTGGAAACACCATATATTTT. It codes for CASSSTVSSGNTIYF.

The chain employs TRBV9 and TRBJ2-7, with 7 bases fitting TRBD2. Germline trimming cut 4 bases from V and 7 bases from J; bases unmatched to any gene: 5. The CDR3 spans 12 residues. The germline CDR1 and CDR2 sequences are SGDLS and YYNGEE. CDR3 sequence (DNA): TGTGCCAGCAGCCCCTGGGAGGGAGAGCAGTACTTC. Translated: CASSPWEGEQYF.

The V call is TRBV6-5, the J call TRBJ2-7; D not certain. CDR3 length: 13 residues. The V end was cut by 4 bases, the J end by 5 bases, with 12 bases between. The germline CDR1 and CDR2 sequences are MNHEY and SVGAGI. CDR3 in DNA: TGTGCCAGCAGTTCACATTGGCCTAACGAGCAGTACTTC. It codes for CASSSHWPNEQYF.

This chain connects TRBV5-4 to TRBJ2-1, with TRBD2 as a possible D gene (6 bases). With 7 bases removed from V and 8 bases from J, the gap between germline ends came to 19 bases. This CDR3 region has 14 residues. Per the germline V gene, CDR1 is SGHNT and CDR2 is YYREEE (reference sequence). CDR3 in amino acids: CASRRTGVLDEQFF. Here the CDR3 DNA reads TGTGCCAGCCGTAGAACGGGAGTGCTGGATGAGCAGTTCTTC.

This chain connects TRBV6-1 to TRBJ2-7, with D perhaps TRBD2 (5 bases). Trimming pared 1 base from V and 3 bases from J, leaving 10 bases between. Germline V CDR1 and CDR2: MNHNS, SASEGT. This CDR3 spans 14 amino acids. CDR3 sequence: CASSEVFRGYEQYF. In DNA, the CDR3 is TGTGCCAGCAGTGAAGTATTTCGGGGCTACGAGCAGTACTTC.